This T cell receptor beta chain was sequenced in a study of shared clonotypes between healthy human individuals. Study-level information: The composition of the donors was two women and three men aged 18 to 49.

CDR3 length equals 12 residues. V was pared by 4 bases and J by 4 bases, with 6 bases between. Germline-derived CDR1 and CDR2 are SGHTA and FQGNSA. This clone showed up just a few times. In the original processing: ImmunoSEQ output held junction-only sequences without quality scores, so filtering differed. Profiled with immunoSEQ multiplex PCR; TCRdb holds only in-frame clones, not every one. D and trimming come from the DNA, and the V and J calls and clone size come from that table. Among fewer than 600,000 clones listed, around 80% were seen once. The receptor was derived from a woman aged 40-49 years in good health. Some clones in this sample may be carry-over from other donors' samples. The V call is TRBV7-2, the J call TRBJ2-3; D gene ambiguous. Sequenced material: PBMCs. The CDR3 nucleotides read TGTGCCAGCAGCTATGGTGCAGATACGCAGTATTTT. As protein: CASSYGADTQYF.